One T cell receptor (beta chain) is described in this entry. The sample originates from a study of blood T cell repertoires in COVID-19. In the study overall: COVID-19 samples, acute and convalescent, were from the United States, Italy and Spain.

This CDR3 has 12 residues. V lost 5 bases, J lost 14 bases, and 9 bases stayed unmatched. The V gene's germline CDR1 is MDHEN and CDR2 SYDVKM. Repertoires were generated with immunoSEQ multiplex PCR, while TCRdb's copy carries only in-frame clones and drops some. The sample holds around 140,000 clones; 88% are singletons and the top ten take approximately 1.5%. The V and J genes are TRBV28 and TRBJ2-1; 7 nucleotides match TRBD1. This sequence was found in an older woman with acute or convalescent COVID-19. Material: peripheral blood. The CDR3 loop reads CASSTDRAKEFF. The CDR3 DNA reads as TGTGCCAGCAGTACCGACAGGGCGAAAGAGTTCTTC.